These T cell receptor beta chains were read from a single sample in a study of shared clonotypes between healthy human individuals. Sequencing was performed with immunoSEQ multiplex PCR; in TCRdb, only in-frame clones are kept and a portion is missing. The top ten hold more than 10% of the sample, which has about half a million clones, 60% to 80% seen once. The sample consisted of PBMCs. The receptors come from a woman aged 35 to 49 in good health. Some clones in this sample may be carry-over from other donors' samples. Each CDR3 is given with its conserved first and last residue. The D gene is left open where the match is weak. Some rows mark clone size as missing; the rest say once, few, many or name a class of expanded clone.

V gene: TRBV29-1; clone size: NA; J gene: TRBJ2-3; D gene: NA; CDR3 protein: CSVEDLGDSQYF; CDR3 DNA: TGCAGCGTTGAAGATCTGGGCGATTCACAGTATTTT
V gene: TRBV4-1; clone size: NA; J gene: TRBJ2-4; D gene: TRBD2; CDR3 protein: CASSQEFLAAAKNIQYF; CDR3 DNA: TGCGCCAGCAGCCAAGAGTTCCTAGCGGCAGCCAAAAACATTCAGTACTTC
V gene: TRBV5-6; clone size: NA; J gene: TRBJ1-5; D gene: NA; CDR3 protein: CASSSGADQPQHF; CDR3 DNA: TGTGCCAGCAGCTCAGGGGCTGATCAGCCCCAGCATTTT
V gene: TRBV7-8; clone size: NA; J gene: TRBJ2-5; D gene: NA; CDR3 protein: CASSLTGVWVQETQYF; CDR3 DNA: TGTGCCAGCAGCTTAACGGGAGTATGGGTCCAAGAGACCCAGTACTTC
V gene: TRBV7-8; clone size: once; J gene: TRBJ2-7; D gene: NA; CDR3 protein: CASSLEGGSSYEQYF; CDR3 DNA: TGTGCCAGCAGCTTAGAGGGGGGGAGCTCCTACGAGCAGTACTTC
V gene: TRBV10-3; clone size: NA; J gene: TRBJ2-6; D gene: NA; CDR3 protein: CAISESTSSGANVLTF; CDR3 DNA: TGTGCCATCAGTGAGTCGACGAGCTCTGGGGCCAACGTCCTGACTTTC
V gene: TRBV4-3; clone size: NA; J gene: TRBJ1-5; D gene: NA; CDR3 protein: CASSLAQSNQPQHF; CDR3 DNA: TGCGCCAGCAGCCTCGCCCAAAGCAATCAGCCCCAGCATTTT
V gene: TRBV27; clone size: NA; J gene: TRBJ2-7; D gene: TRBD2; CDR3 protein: CASSFDGTSGNYEQYF; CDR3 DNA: TGTGCCAGCAGTTTCGACGGGACTAGCGGGAACTACGAGCAGTACTTC
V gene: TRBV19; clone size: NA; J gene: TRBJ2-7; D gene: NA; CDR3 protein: CASSTPSYEQYF; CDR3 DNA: TGTGCCAGTAGTACCCCCAGCTACGAGCAGTACTTC
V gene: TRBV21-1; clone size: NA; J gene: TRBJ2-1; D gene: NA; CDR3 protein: CASSKESRRSYNEQFF; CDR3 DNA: TGTGCCAGCAGCAAAGAGAGCCGACGCTCCTACAATGAGCAGTTCTTC
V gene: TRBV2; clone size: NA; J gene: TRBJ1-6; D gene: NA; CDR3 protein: CASSDLTSPLHF; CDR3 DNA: TGTGCCAGCAGTGACTTGACTTCACCCCTCCACTTT
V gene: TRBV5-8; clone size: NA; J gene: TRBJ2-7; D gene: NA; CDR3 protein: CASSASGPREQYF; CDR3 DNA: TGTGCCAGCAGCGCGAGCGGTCCGAGGGAGCAGTACTTC
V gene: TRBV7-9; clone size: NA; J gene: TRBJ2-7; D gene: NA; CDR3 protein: CASSSLFGYEQYF; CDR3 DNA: TGTGCCAGCAGCTCCCTTTTCGGCTACGAGCAGTACTTC
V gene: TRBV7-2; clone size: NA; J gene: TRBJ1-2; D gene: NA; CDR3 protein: CASSLFGGAGYGYTF; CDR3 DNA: TGTGCCAGCAGCTTATTCGGGGGCGCCGGCTATGGCTACACCTTC
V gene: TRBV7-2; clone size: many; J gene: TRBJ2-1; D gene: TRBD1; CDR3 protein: CASSLVGQGAREQFF; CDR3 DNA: TGTGCCAGCAGCTTAGTTGGACAGGGGGCAAGGGAGCAGTTCTTC
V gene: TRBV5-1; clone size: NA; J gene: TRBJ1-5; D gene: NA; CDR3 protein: CASSLDGSNQPQHF; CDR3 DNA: TGCGCCAGCAGCTTGGATGGTAGCAATCAGCCCCAGCATTTT
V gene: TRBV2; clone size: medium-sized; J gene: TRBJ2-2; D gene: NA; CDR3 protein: CASTPWGELFF; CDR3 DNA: TGTGCCAGCACCCCTTGGGGGGAGCTGTTTTTT
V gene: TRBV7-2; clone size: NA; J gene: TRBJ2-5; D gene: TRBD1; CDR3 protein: CASSRQGGVETQYF; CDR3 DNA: TGTGCCAGCAGCCGACAGGGTGGTGTAGAGACCCAGTACTTC
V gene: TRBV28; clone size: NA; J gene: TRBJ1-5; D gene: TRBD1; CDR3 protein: CASSPTGLGSNQPQHF; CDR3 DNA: TGTGCCAGCAGTCCGACAGGGTTGGGAAGCAATCAGCCCCAGCATTTT
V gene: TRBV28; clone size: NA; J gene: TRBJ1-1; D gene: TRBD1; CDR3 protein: CASKPPGTVTEAFF; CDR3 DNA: TGTGCCAGCAAGCCCCCGGGGACAGTAACTGAAGCTTTCTTT
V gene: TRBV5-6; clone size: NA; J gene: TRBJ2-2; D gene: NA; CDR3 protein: CASSPKGARGATTGELFF; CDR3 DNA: TGTGCCAGCAGCCCCAAAGGGGCTCGGGGGGCGACCACCGGGGAGCTGTTTTTT
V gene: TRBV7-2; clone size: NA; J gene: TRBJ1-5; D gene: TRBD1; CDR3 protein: CASSLRQGAQPQHF; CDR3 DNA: TGTGCCAGCAGCTTGCGACAGGGTGCCCAGCCCCAGCATTTT
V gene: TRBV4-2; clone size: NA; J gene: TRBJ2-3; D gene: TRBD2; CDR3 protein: CASSPLAGSTDTQYF; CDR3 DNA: TGTGCCAGCAGCCCCTTAGCGGGGAGCACAGATACGCAGTATTTT
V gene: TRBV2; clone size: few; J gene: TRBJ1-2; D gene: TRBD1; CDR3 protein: CASSEQDRVVYGYTF; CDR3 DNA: TGTGCCAGCAGTGAACAGGACAGGGTGGTCTATGGCTACACCTTC
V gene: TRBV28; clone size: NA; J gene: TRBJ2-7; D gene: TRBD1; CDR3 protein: CASSPTGQGAYEQYF; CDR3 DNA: TGTGCCAGCAGTCCGACGGGACAGGGGGCGTACGAGCAGTACTTC
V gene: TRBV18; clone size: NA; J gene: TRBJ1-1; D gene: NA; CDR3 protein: CASSPPTVEAFF; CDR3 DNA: TGTGCCAGCTCACCGCCGACGGTTGAAGCTTTCTTT
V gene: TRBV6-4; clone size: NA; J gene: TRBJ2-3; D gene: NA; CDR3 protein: CASSQTEGSTDTQYF; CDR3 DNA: TGTGCCAGCAGCCAGACAGAGGGATCCACAGATACGCAGTATTTT
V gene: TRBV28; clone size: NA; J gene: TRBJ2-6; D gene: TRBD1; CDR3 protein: CASSFIQGAAGANVLTF; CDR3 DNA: TGTGCCAGCAGTTTTATCCAGGGGGCGGCTGGGGCCAACGTCCTGACTTTC
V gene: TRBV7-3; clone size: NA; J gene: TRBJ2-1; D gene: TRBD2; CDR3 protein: CASSYLLAGVNEQFF; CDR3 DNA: TGTGCCAGCAGCTACCTACTAGCGGGAGTGAATGAGCAGTTCTTC
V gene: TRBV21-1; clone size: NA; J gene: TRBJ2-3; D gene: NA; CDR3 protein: CASSKDAEVRTTADTQYF; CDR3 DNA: TGTGCCAGCAGCAAAGACGCCGAAGTTCGCACCACGGCAGATACGCAGTATTTT
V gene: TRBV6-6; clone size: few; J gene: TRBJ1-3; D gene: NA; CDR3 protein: CASSYSGSSGNTIYF; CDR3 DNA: TGTGCCAGCAGTTACTCCGGGAGCTCTGGAAACACCATATATTTT
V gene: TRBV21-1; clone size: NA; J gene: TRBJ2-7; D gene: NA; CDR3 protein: CASSKADRGPPYEQYF; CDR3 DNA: TGTGCCAGCAGCAAAGCGGACAGGGGGCCTCCCTACGAGCAGTACTTC
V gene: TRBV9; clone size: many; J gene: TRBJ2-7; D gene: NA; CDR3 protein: CASSVGVRNYEQYF; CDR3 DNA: TGTGCCAGCAGCGTAGGGGTCAGAAACTACGAGCAGTACTTC
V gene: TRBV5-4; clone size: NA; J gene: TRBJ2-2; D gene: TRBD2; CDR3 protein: CASSPGLAGGPNTGELFF; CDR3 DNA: TGTGCCAGCAGCCCTGGACTAGCGGGAGGGCCGAACACCGGGGAGCTGTTTTTT
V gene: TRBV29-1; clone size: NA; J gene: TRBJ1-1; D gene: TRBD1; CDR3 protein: CSALTGATEAFF; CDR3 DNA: TGCAGCGCTCTGACAGGGGCCACTGAAGCTTTCTTT
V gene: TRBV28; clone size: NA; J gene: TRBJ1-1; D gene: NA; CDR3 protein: CASTPPGTEAFF; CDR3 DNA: TGTGCCAGCACCCCCCCGGGCACTGAAGCTTTCTTT
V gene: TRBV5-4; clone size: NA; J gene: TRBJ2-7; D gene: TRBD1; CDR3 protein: CASSLLGQGSYEQYF; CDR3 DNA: TGTGCCAGCAGTCTTCTGGGACAGGGATCCTACGAGCAGTACTTC
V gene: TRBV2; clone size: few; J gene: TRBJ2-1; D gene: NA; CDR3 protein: CASSSGTPTYNEQFF; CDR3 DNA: TGTGCCAGCAGCTCCGGGACCCCAACATACAATGAGCAGTTCTTC
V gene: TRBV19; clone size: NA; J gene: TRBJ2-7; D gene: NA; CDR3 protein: CASSNPQGSYEQYF; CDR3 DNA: TGTGCCAGTAGTAACCCACAGGGTAGCTACGAGCAGTACTTC
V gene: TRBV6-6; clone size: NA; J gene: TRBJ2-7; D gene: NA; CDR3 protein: CASSDPYEQYF; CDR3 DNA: TGTGCCAGCAGTGACCCCTACGAGCAGTACTTC
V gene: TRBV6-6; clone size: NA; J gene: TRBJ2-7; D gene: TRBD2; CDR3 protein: CASRRGLLSSYEQYF; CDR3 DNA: TGTGCCAGCAGAAGGGGACTACTCTCCTCCTACGAGCAGTACTTC
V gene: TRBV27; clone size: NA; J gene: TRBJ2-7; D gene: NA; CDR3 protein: CASYPSSRRTSYEQYF; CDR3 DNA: TGTGCCAGCTACCCCTCCAGCAGGCGAACCTCCTACGAGCAGTACTTC
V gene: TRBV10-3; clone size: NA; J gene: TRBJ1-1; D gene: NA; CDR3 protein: CAISGDNRLTEAFF; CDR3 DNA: TGTGCCATCAGTGGGGACAACCGGTTGACTGAAGCTTTCTTT
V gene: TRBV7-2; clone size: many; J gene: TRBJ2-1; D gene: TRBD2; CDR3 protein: CASSLQAGGYNEQFF; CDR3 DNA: TGTGCCAGCAGCCTTCAGGCGGGAGGCTACAATGAGCAGTTCTTC
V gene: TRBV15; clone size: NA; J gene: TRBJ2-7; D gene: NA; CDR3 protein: CATSRDRRDEQYF; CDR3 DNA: TGTGCCACCAGCAGAGATCGGAGGGACGAGCAGTACTTC
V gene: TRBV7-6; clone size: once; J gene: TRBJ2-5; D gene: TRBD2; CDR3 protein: CASSLKRGGPQETQYF; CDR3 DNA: TGTGCCAGCAGCCTCAAGCGGGGAGGGCCCCAAGAGACCCAGTACTTC
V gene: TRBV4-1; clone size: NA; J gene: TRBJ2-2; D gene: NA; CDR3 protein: CASSQDQRSGNTGELFF; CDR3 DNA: TGCGCCAGCAGCCAAGATCAAAGGTCAGGGAACACCGGGGAGCTGTTTTTT
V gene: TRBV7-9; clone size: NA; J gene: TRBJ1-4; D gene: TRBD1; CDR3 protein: CASSGGQTKNNEKLFF; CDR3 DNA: TGTGCCAGCAGCGGGGGACAGACGAAAAATAATGAAAAACTGTTTTTT
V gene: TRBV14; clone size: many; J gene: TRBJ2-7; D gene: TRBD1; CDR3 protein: CASSHGTGWSYEQYF; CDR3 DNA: TGTGCCAGCAGCCACGGGACAGGGTGGTCCTACGAGCAGTACTTC
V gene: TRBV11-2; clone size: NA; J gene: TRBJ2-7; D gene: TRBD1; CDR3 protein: CASSPGQGIYEQYF; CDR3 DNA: TGTGCCAGCAGCCCGGGACAGGGGATCTACGAGCAGTACTTC
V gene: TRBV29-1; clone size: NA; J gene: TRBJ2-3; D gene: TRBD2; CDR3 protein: CSGGTSGFFVDTQYF; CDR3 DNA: TGCAGCGGCGGGACTAGCGGGTTTTTTGTAGATACGCAGTATTTT
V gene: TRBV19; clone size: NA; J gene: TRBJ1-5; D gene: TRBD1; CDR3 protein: CASSIGQGARQPQHF; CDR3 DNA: TGTGCCAGTAGTATCGGACAGGGGGCTCGACAGCCCCAGCATTTT
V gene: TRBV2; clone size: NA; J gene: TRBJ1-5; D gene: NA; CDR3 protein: CASSVEQLDNQPQHF; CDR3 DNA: TGTGCCAGCAGTGTAGAACAGCTAGATAATCAGCCCCAGCATTTT
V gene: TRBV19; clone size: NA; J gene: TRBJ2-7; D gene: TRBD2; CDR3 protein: CASRASGVSYEQYF; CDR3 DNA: TGTGCCAGTAGGGCTAGCGGGGTCTCCTACGAGCAGTACTTC
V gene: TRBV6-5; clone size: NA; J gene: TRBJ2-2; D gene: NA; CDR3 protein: CASSWTDANTGELFF; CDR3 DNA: TGTGCCAGCAGTTGGACAGACGCGAACACCGGGGAGCTGTTTTTT
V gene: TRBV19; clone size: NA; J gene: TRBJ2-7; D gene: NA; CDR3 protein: CASSKRVLVEQYF; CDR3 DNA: TGTGCCAGTAGTAAACGGGTATTGGTCGAGCAGTACTTC
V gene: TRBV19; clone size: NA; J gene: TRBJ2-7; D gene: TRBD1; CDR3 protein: CASSKGTGGVYEQYF; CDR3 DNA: TGTGCCAGTAGTAAAGGGACAGGGGGTGTCTACGAGCAGTACTTC
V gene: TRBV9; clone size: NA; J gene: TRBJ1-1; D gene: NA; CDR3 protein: CASSVKPMNTEAFF; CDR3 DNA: TGTGCCAGCAGCGTGAAACCGATGAACACTGAAGCTTTCTTT